The entry below describes one T cell receptor (beta chain). Its antigen is unidentified. Germline-derived CDR1 and CDR2 are SNHLY and FYNNEI. V was pared by 4 bases and J by 1 base, with 17 bases between. The CDR3 runs to 17 residues. This sample was taken from a study of PD-1 blockade in mismatch repair-deficient tumors. Method: immunoSEQ multiplex PCR; TCRdb's copy keeps in-frame clones and lacks some. The repertoire holds more than 12,000 clones, 80% to 90% seen once, with about a fifth in the top ten. General study findings and limits: After pembrolizumab, tumor-resident clones rose rapidly, then generally contracted before radiologic responses.

Time point here: roughly ten-day in vitro stimulation with candidate neoantigen peptide 4. This chain connects TRBV2 to TRBJ2-4; possible D gene TRBD2, 6 bases. The receptor's source is an adult with mismatch repair-deficient cancer. The input for sequencing was cells cultured in vitro, taken from a patient treated with pembrolizumab. The CDR3 coding sequence is TGTGCCAGCAGTGGGGATGGGGGGTTGGTGGCCAAAAACATTCAGTACTTC. Protein sequence: CASSGDGGLVAKNIQYF.